This is a list of T cell receptor beta chains from one sample in a study of cytomegalovirus exposure and HLA in healthy donors. Data came from immunoSEQ multiplex PCR; TCRdb stores just in-frame clones and leaves some out. The sample has 130,000 or so clones. Sequenced: PBMCs. The receptors stem from a man aged 18 to 30 in good health and CMV-seronegative. The CDR3 runs from the conserved cysteine through the conserved F or W. Each record gives: J gene, D gene, V gene, CDR3 protein, CDR3 DNA. D genes are given only for firm matches.

j_call: TRBJ2-2; d_call: TRBD1; v_call: TRBV20-1; cdr3_aa: CSASAPGTATF; cdr3_nt: TGCAGTGCTAGCGCCCCCGGGACAGCGACTTTT
j_call: TRBJ2-5; d_call: .; v_call: TRBV29-1; cdr3_aa: CSVVREAAKVQYF; cdr3_nt: TGCAGCGTTGTGCGAGAGGCAGCTAAAGTTCAGTACTTC
j_call: TRBJ1-2; d_call: .; v_call: TRBV11-2; cdr3_aa: CASSLVDRDSYGYTF; cdr3_nt: TGTGCCAGCAGCTTAGTTGACCGGGACTCTTATGGCTACACCTTC
j_call: TRBJ2-1; d_call: TRBD1; v_call: TRBV6-5; cdr3_aa: CASSSGQGKNEQFF; cdr3_nt: TGTGCCAGCAGTTCTGGACAGGGAAAAAATGAGCAGTTCTTC
j_call: TRBJ2-7; d_call: .; v_call: TRBV10-2; cdr3_aa: CASSDDRRDEQYF; cdr3_nt: TGCGCCAGCAGTGATGACCGGAGGGACGAGCAGTACTTC
j_call: TRBJ1-2; d_call: .; v_call: TRBV7-9; cdr3_aa: CAITLSSPTDGYTF; cdr3_nt: TGTGCCATCACTCTCTCTAGCCCCACAGATGGCTACACCTTC
j_call: TRBJ2-7; d_call: .; v_call: TRBV28; cdr3_aa: CASSLVSPYEQYF; cdr3_nt: TGTGCCAGCAGTTTAGTCTCCCCCTACGAGCAGTACTTC
j_call: TRBJ1-5; d_call: .; v_call: TRBV15; cdr3_aa: CATSRDPQASNQPQHF; cdr3_nt: TGTGCCACCAGCAGAGATCCACAGGCGAGCAATCAGCCCCAGCATTTT
j_call: TRBJ2-7; d_call: .; v_call: TRBV19; cdr3_aa: CASSIQGGGYEQYF; cdr3_nt: TGTGCCAGTAGTATCCAGGGTGGTGGTTACGAGCAGTACTTC
j_call: TRBJ1-5; d_call: .; v_call: TRBV5-6; cdr3_aa: CASSLGANQPQHF; cdr3_nt: TGTGCCAGCAGCTTGGGAGCAAATCAGCCCCAGCATTTT
j_call: TRBJ2-1; d_call: .; v_call: TRBV5-6; cdr3_aa: CASSEVGGSSYNEQFF; cdr3_nt: TGTGCCAGCAGCGAGGTTGGGGGCAGCTCCTACAATGAGCAGTTCTTC
j_call: TRBJ2-7; d_call: .; v_call: TRBV7-6; cdr3_aa: CASSLQGHYEQYF; cdr3_nt: TGTGCCAGCAGCTTGCAGGGTCACTACGAGCAGTACTTC
j_call: TRBJ2-1; d_call: .; v_call: TRBV5-4; cdr3_aa: CASWSSYNEQFF; cdr3_nt: TGTGCCAGCTGGAGTTCCTACAATGAGCAGTTCTTC